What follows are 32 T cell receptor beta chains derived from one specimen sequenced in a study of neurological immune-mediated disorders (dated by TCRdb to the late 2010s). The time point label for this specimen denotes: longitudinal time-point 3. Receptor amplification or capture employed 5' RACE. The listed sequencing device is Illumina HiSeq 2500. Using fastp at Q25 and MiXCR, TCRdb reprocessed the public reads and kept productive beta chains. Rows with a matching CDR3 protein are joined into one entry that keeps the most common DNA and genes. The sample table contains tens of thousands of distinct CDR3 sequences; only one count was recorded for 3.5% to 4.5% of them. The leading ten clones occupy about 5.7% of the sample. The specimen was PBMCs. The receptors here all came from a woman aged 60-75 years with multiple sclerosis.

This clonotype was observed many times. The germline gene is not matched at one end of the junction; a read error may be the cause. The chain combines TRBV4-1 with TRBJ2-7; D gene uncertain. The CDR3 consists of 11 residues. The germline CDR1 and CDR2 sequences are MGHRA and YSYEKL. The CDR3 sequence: CASSQVGRLHF. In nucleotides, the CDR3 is TGCGCCAGCAGCCAAGTAGGTCGGCTACACTTC.

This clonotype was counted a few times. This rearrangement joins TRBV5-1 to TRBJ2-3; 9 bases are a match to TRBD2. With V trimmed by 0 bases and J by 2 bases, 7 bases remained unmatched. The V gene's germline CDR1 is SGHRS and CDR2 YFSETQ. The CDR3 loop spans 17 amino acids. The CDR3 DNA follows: TGCGCCAGCAGCTTGGGCGTAGCGGGGGCCTACACAGATACGCAGTATTTT. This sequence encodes CASSLGVAGAYTDTQYF.

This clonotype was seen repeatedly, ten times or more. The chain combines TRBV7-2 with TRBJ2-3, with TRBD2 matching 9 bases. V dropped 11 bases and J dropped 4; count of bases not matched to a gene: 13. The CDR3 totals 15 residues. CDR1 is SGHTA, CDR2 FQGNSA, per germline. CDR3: CAAQGSRGGADTQYF. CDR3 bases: TGTGCCGCCCAAGGTTCTCGCGGGGGGGCAGATACGCAGTATTTT.

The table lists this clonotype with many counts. As DNA, the CDR3 is TGTGCCACCAGCAGAGCCGGACAGGAGAAATACGAGCAGTACTTC. This translates into CATSRAGQEKYEQYF. This chain links TRBV15 with TRBJ2-7; 7 bases agree with TRBD1. V shed 1 base, J shed 4 bases, and the junction held 7 bases outside the gene matches. Germline V gene sequence: CDR1 LNHNV, CDR2 YYDKDF (reference sequence). CDR3 length: 15 residues.

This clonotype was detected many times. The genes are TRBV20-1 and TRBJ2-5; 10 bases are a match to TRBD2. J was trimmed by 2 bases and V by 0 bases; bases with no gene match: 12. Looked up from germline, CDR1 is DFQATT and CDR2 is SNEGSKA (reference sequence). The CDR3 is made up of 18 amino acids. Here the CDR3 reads CSARDLDSGGRDQETQYF. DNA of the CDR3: TGCAGTGCTAGAGATCTGGATAGCGGGGGGCGTGATCAAGAGACCCAGTACTTC.

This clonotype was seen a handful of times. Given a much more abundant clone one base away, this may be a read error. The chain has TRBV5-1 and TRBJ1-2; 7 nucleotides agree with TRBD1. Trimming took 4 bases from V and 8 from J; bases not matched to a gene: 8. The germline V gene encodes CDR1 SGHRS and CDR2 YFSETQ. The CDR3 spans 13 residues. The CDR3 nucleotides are TGCGCCAGCAGCGAGGGGGACAGTGACGGCTACACCTTC. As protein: CASSEGDSDGYTF.

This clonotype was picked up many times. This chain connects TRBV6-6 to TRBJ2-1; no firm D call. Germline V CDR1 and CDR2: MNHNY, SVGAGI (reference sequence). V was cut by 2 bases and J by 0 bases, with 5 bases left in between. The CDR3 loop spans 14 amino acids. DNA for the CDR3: TGTGCCAGCAGTTACGAGAGCTCCTACAATGAGCAGTTCTTC. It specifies CASSYESSYNEQFF.

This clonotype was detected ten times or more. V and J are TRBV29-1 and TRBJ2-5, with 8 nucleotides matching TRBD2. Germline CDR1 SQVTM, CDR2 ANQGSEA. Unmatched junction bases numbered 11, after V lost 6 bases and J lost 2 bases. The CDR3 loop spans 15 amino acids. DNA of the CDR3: TGCAGCGTCGAACGCCTTAGCGGGGCGCAAGAGACCCAGTACTTC. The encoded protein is CSVERLSGAQETQYF.

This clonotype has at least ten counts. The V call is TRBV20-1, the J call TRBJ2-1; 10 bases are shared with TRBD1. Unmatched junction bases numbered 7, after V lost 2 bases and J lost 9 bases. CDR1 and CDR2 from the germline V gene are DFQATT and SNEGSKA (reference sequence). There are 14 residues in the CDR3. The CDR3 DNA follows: TGCAGTGCTAGAACGGAAGGACAGGGGGGTGAGCAGTTCTTC. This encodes CSARTEGQGGEQFF.

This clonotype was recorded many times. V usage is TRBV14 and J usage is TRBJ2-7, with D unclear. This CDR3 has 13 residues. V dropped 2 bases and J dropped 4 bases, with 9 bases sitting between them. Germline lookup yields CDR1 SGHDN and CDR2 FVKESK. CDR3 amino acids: CASSQTDQYEQYF. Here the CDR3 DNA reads TGTGCCAGCAGCCAAACAGACCAGTACGAGCAGTACTTC.

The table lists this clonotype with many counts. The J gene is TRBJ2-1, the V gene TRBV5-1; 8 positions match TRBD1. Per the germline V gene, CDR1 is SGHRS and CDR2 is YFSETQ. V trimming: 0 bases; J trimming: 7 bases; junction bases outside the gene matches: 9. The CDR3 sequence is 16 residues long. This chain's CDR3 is CASSLAGQVNGNEQFF. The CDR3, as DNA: TGCGCCAGCAGCTTGGCGGGACAGGTAAATGGAAATGAGCAGTTCTTC. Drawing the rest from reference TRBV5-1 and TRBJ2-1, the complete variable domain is KAGVTQTPRYLIKTRGQQVTLSCSPISGHRSVSWYQQTPGQGLQFLFEYFSETQRNKGNFPGRFSGRQFSNSRSEMNVSTLELGDSALYLCASSLAGQVNGNEQFFGPGTRLTVL.

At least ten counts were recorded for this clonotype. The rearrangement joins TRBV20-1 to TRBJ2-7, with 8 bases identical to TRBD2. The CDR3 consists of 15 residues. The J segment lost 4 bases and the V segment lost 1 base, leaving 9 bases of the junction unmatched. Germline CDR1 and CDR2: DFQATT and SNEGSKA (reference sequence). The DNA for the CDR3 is TGCAGTGCTAGAGGGCCCGGGACTAGTGGTTACGAGCAGTACTTC. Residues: CSARGPGTSGYEQYF.

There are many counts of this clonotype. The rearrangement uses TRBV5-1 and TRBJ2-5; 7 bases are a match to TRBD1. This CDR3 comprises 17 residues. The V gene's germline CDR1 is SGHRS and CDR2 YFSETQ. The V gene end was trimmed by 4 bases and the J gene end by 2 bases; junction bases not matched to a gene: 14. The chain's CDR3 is CASSLLPGQTFQETQYF. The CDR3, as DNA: TGCGCCAGCAGCCTGTTACCGGGACAGACGTTTCAAGAGACCCAGTACTTC.

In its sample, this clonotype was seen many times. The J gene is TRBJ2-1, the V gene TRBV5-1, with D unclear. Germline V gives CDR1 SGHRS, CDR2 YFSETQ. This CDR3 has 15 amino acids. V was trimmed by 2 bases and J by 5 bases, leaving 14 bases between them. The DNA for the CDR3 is TGCGCCAGCAGCTTCGACTCAACAAAACACAATGAGCAGTTCTTC. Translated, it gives CASSFDSTKHNEQFF.

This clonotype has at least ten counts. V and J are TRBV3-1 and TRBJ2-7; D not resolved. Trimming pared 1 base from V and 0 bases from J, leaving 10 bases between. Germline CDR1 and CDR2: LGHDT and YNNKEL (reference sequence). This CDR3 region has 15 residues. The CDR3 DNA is TGTGCCAGCAGCCAAGTGGGGAAAAGCTCCTACGAGCAGTACTTC. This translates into CASSQVGKSSYEQYF.

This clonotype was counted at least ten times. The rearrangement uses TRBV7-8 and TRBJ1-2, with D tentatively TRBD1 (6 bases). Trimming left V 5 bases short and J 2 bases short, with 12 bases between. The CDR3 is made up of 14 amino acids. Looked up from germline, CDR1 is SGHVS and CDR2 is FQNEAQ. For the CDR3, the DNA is TGTGCCAGCAGCCCGGGACAAACGAACTATGGCTACACCTTC. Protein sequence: CASSPGQTNYGYTF.

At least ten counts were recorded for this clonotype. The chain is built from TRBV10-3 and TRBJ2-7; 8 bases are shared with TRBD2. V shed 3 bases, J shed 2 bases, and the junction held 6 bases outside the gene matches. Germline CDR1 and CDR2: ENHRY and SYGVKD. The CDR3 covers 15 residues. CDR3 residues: CAISDIGAGAYEQYF. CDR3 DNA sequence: TGTGCCATCAGTGATATTGGAGCGGGAGCCTACGAGCAGTACTTC.

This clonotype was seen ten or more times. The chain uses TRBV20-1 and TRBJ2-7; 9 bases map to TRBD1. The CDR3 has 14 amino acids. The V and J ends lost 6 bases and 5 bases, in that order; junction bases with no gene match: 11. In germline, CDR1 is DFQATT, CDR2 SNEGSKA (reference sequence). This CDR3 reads CSAPPGQGTHEQYF. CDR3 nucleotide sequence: TGCAGTGCGCCACCGGGACAGGGAACCCACGAGCAGTACTTC.

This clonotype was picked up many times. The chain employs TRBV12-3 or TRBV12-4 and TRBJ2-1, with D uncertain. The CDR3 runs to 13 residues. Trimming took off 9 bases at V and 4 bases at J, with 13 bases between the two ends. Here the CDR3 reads CASSILAYNEQFF. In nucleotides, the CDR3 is TGTGCCAGTTCAATTCTGGCTTACAATGAGCAGTTCTTC.

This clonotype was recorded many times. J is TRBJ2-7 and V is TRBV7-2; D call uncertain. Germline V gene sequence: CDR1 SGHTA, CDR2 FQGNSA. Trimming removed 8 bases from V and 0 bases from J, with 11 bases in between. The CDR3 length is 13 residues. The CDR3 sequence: CASRVQSSYEQYF. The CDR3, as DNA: TGTGCCAGCCGGGTCCAATCCTCCTACGAGCAGTACTTC.

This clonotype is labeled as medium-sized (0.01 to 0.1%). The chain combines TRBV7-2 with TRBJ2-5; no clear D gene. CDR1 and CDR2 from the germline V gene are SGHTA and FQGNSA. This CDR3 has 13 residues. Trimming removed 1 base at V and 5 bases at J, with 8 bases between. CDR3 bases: TGTGCCAGCAGCTTAGTCGGAACCGAGACCCAGTACTTC. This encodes CASSLVGTETQYF.

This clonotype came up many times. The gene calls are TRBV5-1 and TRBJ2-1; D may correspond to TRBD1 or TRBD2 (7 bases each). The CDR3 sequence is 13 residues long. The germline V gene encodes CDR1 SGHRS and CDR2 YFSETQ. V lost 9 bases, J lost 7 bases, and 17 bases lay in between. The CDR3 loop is CANQRGRGNEQFF. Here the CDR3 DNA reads TGCGCCAACCAAAGGGGGCGGGGGAATGAGCAGTTCTTC.

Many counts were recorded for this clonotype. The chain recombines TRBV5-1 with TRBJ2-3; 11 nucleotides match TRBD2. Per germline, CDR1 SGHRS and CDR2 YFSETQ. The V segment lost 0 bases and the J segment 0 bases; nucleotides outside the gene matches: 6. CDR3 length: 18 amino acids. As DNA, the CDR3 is TGCGCCAGCAGCTTGGCCGGGACTAGCGGAACTAGCACAGATACGCAGTATTTT. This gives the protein CASSLAGTSGTSTDTQYF.

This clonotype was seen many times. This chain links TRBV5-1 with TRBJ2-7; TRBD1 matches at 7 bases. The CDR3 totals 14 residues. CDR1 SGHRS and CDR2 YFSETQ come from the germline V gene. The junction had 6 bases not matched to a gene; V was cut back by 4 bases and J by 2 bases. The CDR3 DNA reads TGCGCCAGCAGCACCGGGACAGCCACCTACGAGCAGTACTTC. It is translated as CASSTGTATYEQYF.

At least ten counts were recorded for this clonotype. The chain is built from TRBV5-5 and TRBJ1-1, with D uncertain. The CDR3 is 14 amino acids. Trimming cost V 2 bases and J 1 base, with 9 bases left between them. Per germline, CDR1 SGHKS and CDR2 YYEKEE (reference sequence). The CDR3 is CASSFSMTNTEAFF. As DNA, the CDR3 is TGTGCCAGCAGCTTTTCGATGACGAACACTGAAGCTTTCTTT.

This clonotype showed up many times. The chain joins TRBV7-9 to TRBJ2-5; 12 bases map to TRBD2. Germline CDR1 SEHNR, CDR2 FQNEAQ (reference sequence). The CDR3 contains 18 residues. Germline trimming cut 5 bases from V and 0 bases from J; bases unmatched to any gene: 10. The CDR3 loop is CASSLSGLAGKYQETQYF. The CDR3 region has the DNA TGTGCCAGCAGCCTAAGTGGACTAGCGGGGAAATACCAAGAGACCCAGTACTTC.

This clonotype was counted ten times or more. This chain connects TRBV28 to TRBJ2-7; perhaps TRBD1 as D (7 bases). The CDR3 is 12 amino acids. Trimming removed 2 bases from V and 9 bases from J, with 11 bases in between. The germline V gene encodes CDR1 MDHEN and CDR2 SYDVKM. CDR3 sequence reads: CASSLRQGGQYF. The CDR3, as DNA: TGTGCCAGCAGTTTACGACAGGGAGGGCAGTACTTC.

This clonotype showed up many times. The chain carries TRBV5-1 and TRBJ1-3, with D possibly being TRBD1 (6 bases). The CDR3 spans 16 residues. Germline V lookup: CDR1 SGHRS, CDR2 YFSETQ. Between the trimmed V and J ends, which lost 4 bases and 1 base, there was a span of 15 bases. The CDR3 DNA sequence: TGCGCCAGCAGCCAAGTCGGGACAACTTCTGGAAACACCATATATTTT. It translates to CASSQVGTTSGNTIYF.

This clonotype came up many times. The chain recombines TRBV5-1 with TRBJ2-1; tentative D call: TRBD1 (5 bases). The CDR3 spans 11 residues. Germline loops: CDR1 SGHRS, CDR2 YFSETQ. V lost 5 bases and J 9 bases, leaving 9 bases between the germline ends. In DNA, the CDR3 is TGCGCCAGCAGTAAGGACATTGAGCAGTTCTTC. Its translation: CASSKDIEQFF.

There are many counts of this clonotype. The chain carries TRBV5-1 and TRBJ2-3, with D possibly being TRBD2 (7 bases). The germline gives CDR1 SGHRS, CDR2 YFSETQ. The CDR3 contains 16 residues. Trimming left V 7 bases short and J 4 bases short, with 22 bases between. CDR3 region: CASEPGGRGTSDTQYF. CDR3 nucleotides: TGCGCCAGCGAACCCGGGGGGCGGGGGACGTCAGATACGCAGTATTTT.

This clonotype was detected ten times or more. The CDR3 loop reads CASSLFDGGTPTQYF. In DNA, the CDR3 is TGTGCCAGCAGCTTGTTCGACGGGGGGACCCCTACGCAGTATTTT. The chain links TRBV5-6 to TRBJ2-3, with TRBD2 identical over 7 bases. V shed 1 base, J shed 8 bases, and the junction held 10 bases outside the gene matches. Germline CDR1 is SGHDT and CDR2 is YYEEEE. The CDR3 sequence is 15 residues long.

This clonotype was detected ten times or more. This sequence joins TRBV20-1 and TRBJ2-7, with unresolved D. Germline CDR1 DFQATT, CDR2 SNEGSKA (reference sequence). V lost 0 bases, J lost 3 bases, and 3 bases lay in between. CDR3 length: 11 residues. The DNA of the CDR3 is TGCAGTGCTAGAGAGGGCTACGAGCAGTACTTC. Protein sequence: CSAREGYEQYF.